This T cell receptor (beta chain) was recovered during a study of metastatic and nonmetastatic thyroid tumors. Overall study context: Repertoires from blood and tumor or nodule tissue of malignant and benign thyroid patients were compared.

Losses at the gene ends were 7 bases for V and 4 bases for J; bases not matched to a gene: 9. The length of the CDR3 is 15 residues. Germline CDR1 SNHLY, CDR2 FYNNEI. TCRdb reassembled clones from the PCR reads with MiXCR. Of about 24,000 clones in the sample, about 20% were seen once. Thyroid surgery took place with no prior treatment in any patient. This clone has just a few counts. Distinct nucleotide sequences in the sample also encode this CDR3. The sample consisted of blood. The chain has TRBV2 and TRBJ1-2, with 10 bases that match TRBD1. This clonotype originated in a female donor with papillary thyroid cancer or a benign thyroid nodule (not recorded which). Some clones in this sample may be carry-over from other donors' samples. The CDR3 sequence: CASTRQGAQIYGYTF. CDR3 DNA: TGTGCCAGCACCAGACAGGGGGCTCAAATCTATGGCTACACCTTC. Combining the CDR3 with reference TRBV2 and TRBJ1-2 gives the whole variable domain EPEVTQTPSHQVTQMGQEVILRCVPISNHLYFYWYRQILGQKVEFLVSFYNNEISEKSEIFDDQFSVERPDGSNFTLKIRSTKLEDSAMYFCASTRQGAQIYGYTFGSGTRLTVV.